The clone carrying this T cell receptor (beta chain) turned up a few times. Its specificity is not known. TCR beta libraries were made by quantitative 5'-RACE with molecular barcodes. TCRdb re-called the 5' RACE reads with MiXCR, one entry per CDR3 protein. Of some 140,000 distinct CDR3 sequences listed, approximately 7.3% are singletons. Germline CDR1 reads MGHRA; CDR2 reads YSYEKL. This CDR3 is built from 15 residues. V shed 4 bases and J shed 6 bases, with 19 bases lying between them. This sample is drawn from a study of CD8 T cells in ankylosing spondylitis. Study findings and constraints: Blood from ankylosing spondylitis patients appeared to carry a characteristic roughly 8-variant TCR beta motif.

The J gene is TRBJ2-7, the V gene TRBV4-1, with a tentative D call TRBD2 (6 bases). Sample: blood, either unsorted or a sorted T cell fraction (not recorded which). This clonotype was obtained from a female donor with ankylosing spondylitis or in good health (not recorded which). The CDR3 here is CASSRSRGLSAEQYF. CDR3 nucleotides: TGCGCCAGCAGCCGCTCTAGGGGACTCTCCGCCGAGCAGTACTTC.